Listed here is a single T cell receptor beta chain. Participants reported their clinical history, and cohort assignment relied on those reports. Two negative PCRs, clearance, or symptom resolution characterized the recovered Cohort 3 donors. This sample was included in a study of blood T cell repertoires in COVID-19. For the study at large: Sample material is recorded as cDNA or gDNA derived from T cells, B-cell-depleted T cells, or PBMCs.

Germline loops: CDR1 LGHNA, CDR2 YSLEER. This CDR3 contains 15 residues. V lost 1 base and J lost 10; bases outside the gene matches: 5. The table came from immunoSEQ multiplex PCR; TCRdb's copy has only in-frame clones and leaves some out. This repertoire shows a few hundred thousand clones, more than 75% found once; its top ten account for approximately 0.99%. What was sequenced was PBMCs or T cells enriched from blood (not recorded which). The sequence derives from a woman in her twenties or thirties who had recovered from COVID-19. The chain uses TRBV4-3 and TRBJ1-6; 9 nucleotides line up with TRBD1. CDR3 loop: CASSQATGGGSPLHF. The CDR3 nucleotides are TGCGCCAGCAGCCAAGCCACAGGGGGCGGCTCACCCCTCCACTTT.